This TCR beta chain was sequenced in a study of blood T cell repertoires in COVID-19. Germline V lookup: CDR1 SGHDN, CDR2 FVKESK. V lost 1 base and J lost 8, with 7 bases in between. CDR3 length: 12 amino acids. What the recovered Cohort 3 donors had was two negative PCRs, clearance, or symptom resolution. As handled by the study authors: Cell counts per sample came from amplifying reference gene primers. Method: immunoSEQ multiplex PCR; TCRdb's copy keeps in-frame clones and lacks some. The D gene and trimming were derived from the DNA, and the V and J assignments and clone size from that table. The sample holds some 240,000 clones, 80% to 85% seen once.

Specimen: PBMCs or T cells enriched from blood (not recorded which). The TCR comes from a middle-aged man who had recovered from COVID-19. The chain uses TRBV14 and TRBJ2-3; the D gene is possibly TRBD2 (6 bases). The CDR3 DNA reads TGTGCCAGCAGCCAAGGGAGGGTTACGCAGTATTTT. Its translation is CASSQGRVTQYF.